Listed below are T cell receptor beta chains from one sample, sequenced in a study of control samples from healthy donors and cancer patients. Repertoires were generated with immunoSEQ multiplex PCR, while TCRdb's copy carries only in-frame clones and drops some. The sample records tens of thousands of clones, 92% being singletons. Sequences were obtained from PBMCs. These receptors originate from a man between 35 and 55 years old with colorectal cancer. CDR3s include the opening cysteine and the closing phenylalanine or tryptophan. The D gene is left open where the match is weak. The listing skips clone size in some rows; elsewhere it reads once, few, many or a size class.

CDR3nt,CDR3aa,abundance,v_gene,d_gene,j_gene
TGCAGCGTACAACCACACGGGCTGGGCACTGAAGCTTTCTTT,CSVQPHGLGTEAFF,NA,TRBV29-1,NA,TRBJ1-1
TGTGCCAGCAGTAGGAACAGGGCGGGTAATGAAAAACTGTTTTTT,CASSRNRAGNEKLFF,NA,TRBV6-5,NA,TRBJ1-4
TGTGCCAGCAGCCAGTCGGGGACAGGGACAGATACGCAGTATTTT,CASSQSGTGTDTQYF,NA,TRBV5-6,TRBD1,TRBJ2-3
TGTGCCAGCAGCACCCGGGACAGGGGGACCTACGAGCAGTACTTC,CASSTRDRGTYEQYF,NA,TRBV6-5,TRBD1,TRBJ2-7
TGTGCCAGTAGTACGGGACAGCCCCGGGCCGGGGCCAACGTCCTGACTTTC,CASSTGQPRAGANVLTF,NA,TRBV19,TRBD1,TRBJ2-6
TGCGCCAGCAGGGTGACACAGGGTTCTGATGGCTACACCTTC,CASRVTQGSDGYTF,NA,TRBV5-1,NA,TRBJ1-2
TGTGCCTGGAGTCTCAGGGGGCTCTCTGGTCAGCCCCAGCATTTT,CAWSLRGLSGQPQHF,NA,TRBV30,TRBD1,TRBJ1-5
TGTGCCAGCAGCGTAAACGGACCACCCCTCCACTTT,CASSVNGPPLHF,NA,TRBV9,NA,TRBJ1-6
TGTGCCAGCAGCGCCGACAGGAACTCCTACGAGCAGTACTTC,CASSADRNSYEQYF,once,TRBV9,NA,TRBJ2-7
TGTGCCAGCAGCTTAGCCGGGGAGGGGGACTATGGCTACACCTTC,CASSLAGEGDYGYTF,NA,TRBV7-9,NA,TRBJ1-2
TGTGCCAGCAGCGTAGCTGGGAGTAGGAGCGGGGGGAGCACAGATACGCAGTATTTT,CASSVAGSRSGGSTDTQYF,NA,TRBV9,TRBD2,TRBJ2-3
TGTGCCAGCAGACAAACAGGGGGCGCAGGCTATGGCTACACCTTC,CASRQTGGAGYGYTF,NA,TRBV6-5,TRBD1,TRBJ1-2
TGTGCCAGCAGCTTAGGGGAGATAAGGGAGCTGTTTTTT,CASSLGEIRELFF,NA,TRBV7-6,NA,TRBJ2-2
TGTGCCATCAGTCGACAGGCCGGGGCCACTGAAGCTTTCTTT,CAISRQAGATEAFF,NA,TRBV10-3,NA,TRBJ1-1
TGTGCCAGCTCAGCCAAACAGGAAAACTCTGGAAACACCATATATTTT,CASSAKQENSGNTIYF,NA,TRBV18,NA,TRBJ1-3
TGTGCCAGTAGTATCAGCAGGGCTTCCTACGAGCAGTACTTC,CASSISRASYEQYF,NA,TRBV19,NA,TRBJ2-7
TGTGCCAGCAGCTTAGCGGGACAGGGGGCTAGGGAGACCCAGTACTTC,CASSLAGQGARETQYF,NA,TRBV11-1,TRBD1,TRBJ2-5
TGTGCCAGCTCACCCCGGGCAGGGCCCTTCACTGAAGCTTTCTTT,CASSPRAGPFTEAFF,once,TRBV18,NA,TRBJ1-1
TGTGCCAGCAGCTTAGGCGGATTAAACACTGAAGCTTTCTTT,CASSLGGLNTEAFF,NA,TRBV11-3,NA,TRBJ1-1
TGTGCCAGCAGCTTAGCGGAACCGGGGGGGAGAGAGACCCAGTACTTC,CASSLAEPGGRETQYF,NA,TRBV11-1,TRBD2,TRBJ2-5